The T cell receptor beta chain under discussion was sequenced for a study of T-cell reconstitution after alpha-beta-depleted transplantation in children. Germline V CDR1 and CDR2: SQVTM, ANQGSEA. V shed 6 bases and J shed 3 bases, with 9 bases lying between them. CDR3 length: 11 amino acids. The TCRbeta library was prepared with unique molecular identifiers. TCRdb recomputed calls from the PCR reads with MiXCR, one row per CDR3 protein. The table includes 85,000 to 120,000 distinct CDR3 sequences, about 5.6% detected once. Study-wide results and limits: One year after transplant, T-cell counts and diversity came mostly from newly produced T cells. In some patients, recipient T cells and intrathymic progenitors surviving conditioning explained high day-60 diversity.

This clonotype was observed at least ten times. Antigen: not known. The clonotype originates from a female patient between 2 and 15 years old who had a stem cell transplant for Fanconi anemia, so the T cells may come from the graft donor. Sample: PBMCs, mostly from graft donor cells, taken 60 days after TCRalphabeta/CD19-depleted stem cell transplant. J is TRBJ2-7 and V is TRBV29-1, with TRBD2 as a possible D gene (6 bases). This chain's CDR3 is CSVRGDYEQYF. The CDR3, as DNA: TGCAGCGTGCGGGGAGACTACGAGCAGTACTTC.